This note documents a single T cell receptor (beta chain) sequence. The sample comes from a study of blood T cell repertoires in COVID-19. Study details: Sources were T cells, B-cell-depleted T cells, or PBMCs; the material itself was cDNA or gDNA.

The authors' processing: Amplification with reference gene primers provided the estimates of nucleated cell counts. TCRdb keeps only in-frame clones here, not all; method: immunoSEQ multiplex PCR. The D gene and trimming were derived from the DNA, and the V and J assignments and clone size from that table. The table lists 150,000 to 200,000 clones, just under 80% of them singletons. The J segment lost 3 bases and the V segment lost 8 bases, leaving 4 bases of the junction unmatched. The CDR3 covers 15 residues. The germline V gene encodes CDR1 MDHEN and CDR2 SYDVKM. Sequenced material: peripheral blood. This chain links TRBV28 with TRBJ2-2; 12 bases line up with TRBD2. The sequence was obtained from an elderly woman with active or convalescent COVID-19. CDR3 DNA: TGTGCCAGCGGAGGACTAGCGGGGTACACCGGGGAGCTGTTTTTT. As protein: CASGGLAGYTGELFF.